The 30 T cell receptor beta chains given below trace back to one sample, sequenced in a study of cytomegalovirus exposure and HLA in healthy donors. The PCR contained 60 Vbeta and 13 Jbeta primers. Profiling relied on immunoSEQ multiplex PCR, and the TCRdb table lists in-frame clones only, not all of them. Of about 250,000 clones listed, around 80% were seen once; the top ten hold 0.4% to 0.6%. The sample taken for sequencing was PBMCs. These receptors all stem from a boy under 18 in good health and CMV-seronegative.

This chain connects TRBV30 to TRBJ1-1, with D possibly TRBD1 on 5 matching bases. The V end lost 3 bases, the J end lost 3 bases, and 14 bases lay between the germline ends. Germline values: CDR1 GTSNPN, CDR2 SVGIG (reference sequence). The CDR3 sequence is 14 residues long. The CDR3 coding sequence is TGTGCCTGGAGATTCAGGGTTAGGGACACTGAAGCTTTCTTT. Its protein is CAWRFRVRDTEAFF.

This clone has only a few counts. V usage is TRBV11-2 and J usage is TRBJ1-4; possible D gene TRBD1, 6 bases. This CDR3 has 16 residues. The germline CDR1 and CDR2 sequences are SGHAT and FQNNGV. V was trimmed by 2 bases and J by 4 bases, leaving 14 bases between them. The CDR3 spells CASSLRGAGGNEKLFF. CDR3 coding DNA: TGTGCCAGCAGCTTAAGGGGGGCGGGAGGTAATGAAAAACTGTTTTTT.

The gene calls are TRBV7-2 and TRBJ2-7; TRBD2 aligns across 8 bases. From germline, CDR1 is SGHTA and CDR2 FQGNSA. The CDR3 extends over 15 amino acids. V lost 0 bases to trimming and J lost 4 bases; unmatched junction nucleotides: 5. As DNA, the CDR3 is TGTGCCAGCAGCTTAGCGCGGGGGGTGGGTTACGAGCAGTACTTC. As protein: CASSLARGVGYEQYF.

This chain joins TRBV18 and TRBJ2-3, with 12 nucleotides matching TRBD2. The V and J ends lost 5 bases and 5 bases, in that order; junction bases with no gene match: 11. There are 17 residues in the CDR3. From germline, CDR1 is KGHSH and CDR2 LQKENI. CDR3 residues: CASSSPTSGGHGDTQYF. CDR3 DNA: TGTGCCAGCTCATCCCCAACTAGCGGGGGGCATGGAGATACGCAGTATTTT. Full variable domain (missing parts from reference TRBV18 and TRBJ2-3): NAGVMQNPRHLVRRRGQEARLRCSPMKGHSHVYWYRQLPEEGLKFMVYLQKENIIDESGMPKERFSAEFPKEGPSILRIQQVVRGDSAAYFCASSSPTSGGHGDTQYFGPGTRLTVL.

As DNA, the CDR3 is TGTGCCAGTAGTCTCCCGGGACAGTCTTATAGCAATCAGCCCCAGCATTTT. This codes for CASSLPGQSYSNQPQHF. The chain couples TRBV19 to TRBJ1-5; 7 positions match TRBD1. This CDR3 is built from 17 residues. After removal of 5 bases from V and 0 bases from J, the junction contained 10 bases not matched to a gene. Germline V gives CDR1 LNHDA, CDR2 SQIVND (reference sequence).

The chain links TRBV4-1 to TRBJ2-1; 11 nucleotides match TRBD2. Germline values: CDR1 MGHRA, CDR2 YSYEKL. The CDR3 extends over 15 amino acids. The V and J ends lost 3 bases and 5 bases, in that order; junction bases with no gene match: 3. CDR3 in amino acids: CASSHSGRDDNEQFF. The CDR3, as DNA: TGCGCCAGCAGCCATAGCGGGAGGGATGACAATGAGCAGTTCTTC.

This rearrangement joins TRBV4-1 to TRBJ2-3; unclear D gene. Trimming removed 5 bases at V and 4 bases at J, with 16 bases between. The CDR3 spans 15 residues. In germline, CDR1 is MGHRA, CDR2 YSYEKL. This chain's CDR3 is CASSKPETDSDTQYF. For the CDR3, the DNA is TGCGCCAGCAGCAAACCGGAGACGGATTCAGATACGCAGTATTTT.

CDR3 sequence: CASSVFPGELFF. DNA for the CDR3: TGTGCCAGCAGCGTATTCCCTGGGGAGCTGTTTTTT. This chain uses TRBV9 with TRBJ2-2; D remains ambiguous. The CDR3 runs 12 residues. V was clipped by 1 base and J by 8 bases, with 6 bases between them. The germline V gene has CDR1 SGDLS and CDR2 YYNGEE.

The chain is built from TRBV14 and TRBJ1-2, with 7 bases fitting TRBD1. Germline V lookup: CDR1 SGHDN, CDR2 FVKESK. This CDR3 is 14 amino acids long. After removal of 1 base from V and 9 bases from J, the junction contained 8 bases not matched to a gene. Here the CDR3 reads CASSQGGGGRSYTF. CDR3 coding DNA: TGTGCCAGCAGCCAAGGCGGAGGGGGCAGGAGCTACACCTTC.

The CDR3 DNA follows: TGTGCCAGCAGCTTAGACAGGCTTCAGCCCCAGCATTTT. It specifies CASSLDRLQPQHF. This chain joins TRBV7-2 and TRBJ1-5; D may be TRBD1 (5 bases). Germline CDR1 SGHTA, CDR2 FQGNSA. This CDR3 is 13 amino acids long. The ends were cut back, 1 base at V and 6 bases at J, with 7 bases in the middle.

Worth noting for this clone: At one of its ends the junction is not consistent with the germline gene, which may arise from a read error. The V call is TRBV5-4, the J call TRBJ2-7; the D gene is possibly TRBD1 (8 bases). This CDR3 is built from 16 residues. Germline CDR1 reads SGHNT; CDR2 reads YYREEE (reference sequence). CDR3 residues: CASSLGPTGGVGEQYF. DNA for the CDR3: TGTGCCAGCAGTTTGGGCCCAACAGGGGGGGTAGGGGAGCAGTACTTC.

This chain's CDR3 is CASSQAPGQKYGYTF. CDR3 bases: TGCGCCAGCAGCCAAGCTCCGGGACAGAAGTATGGCTACACCTTC. The gene calls are TRBV4-1 and TRBJ1-2; 7 positions agree with TRBD1. Germline CDR1 and CDR2: MGHRA and YSYEKL. The V segment lost 1 base and the J segment 5 bases; nucleotides outside the gene matches: 7. There are 15 residues in the CDR3.

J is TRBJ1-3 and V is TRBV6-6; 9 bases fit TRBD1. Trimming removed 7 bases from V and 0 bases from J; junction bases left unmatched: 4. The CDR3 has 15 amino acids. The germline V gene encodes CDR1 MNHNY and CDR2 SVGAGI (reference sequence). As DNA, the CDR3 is TGTGCCAGCACCATGACAGGGGGCTCTGGAAACACCATATATTTT. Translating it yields CASTMTGGSGNTIYF.

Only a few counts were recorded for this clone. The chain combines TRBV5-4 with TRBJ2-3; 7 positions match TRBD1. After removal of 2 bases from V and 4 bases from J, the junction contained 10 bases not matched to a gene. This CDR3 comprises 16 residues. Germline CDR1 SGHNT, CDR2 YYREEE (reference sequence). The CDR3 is CASSLTLRGRADTQYF. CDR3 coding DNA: TGTGCCAGCAGCTTAACGCTGAGGGGGCGAGCAGATACGCAGTATTTT.

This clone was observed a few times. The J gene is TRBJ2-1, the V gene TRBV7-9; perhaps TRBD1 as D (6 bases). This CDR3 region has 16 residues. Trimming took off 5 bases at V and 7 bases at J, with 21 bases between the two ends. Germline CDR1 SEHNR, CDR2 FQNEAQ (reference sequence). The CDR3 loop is CASSRTGWQGKNEQFF. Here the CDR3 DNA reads TGTGCCAGCAGCCGAACTGGATGGCAGGGGAAGAATGAGCAGTTCTTC.

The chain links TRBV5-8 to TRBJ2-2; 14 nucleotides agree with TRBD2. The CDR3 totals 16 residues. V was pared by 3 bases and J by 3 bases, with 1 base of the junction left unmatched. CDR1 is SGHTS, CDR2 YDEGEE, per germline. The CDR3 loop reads CASSSTSGGDTGELFF. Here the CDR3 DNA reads TGTGCCAGCAGCTCGACTAGCGGGGGGGACACCGGGGAGCTGTTTTTT.

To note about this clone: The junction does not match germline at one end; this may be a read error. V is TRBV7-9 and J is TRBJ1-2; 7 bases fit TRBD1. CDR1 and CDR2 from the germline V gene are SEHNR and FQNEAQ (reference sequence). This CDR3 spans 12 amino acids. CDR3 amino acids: CSSSPEGAGYTF. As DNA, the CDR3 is TGTTCCAGCAGCCCTGAGGGGGCTGGCTACACCTTC.

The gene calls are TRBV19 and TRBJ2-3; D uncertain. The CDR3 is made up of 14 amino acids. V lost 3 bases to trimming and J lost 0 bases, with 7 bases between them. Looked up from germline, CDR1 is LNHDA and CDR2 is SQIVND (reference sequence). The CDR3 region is CASSIGQSTDTQYF. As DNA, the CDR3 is TGTGCCAGTAGTATTGGGCAGAGCACAGATACGCAGTATTTT.

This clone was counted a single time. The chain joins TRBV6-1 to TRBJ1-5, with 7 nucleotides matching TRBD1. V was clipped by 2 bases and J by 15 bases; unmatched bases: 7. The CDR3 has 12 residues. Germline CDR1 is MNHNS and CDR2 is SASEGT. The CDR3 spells CASSESDRFGHF. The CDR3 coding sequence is TGTGCCAGCAGTGAATCGGACAGGTTCGGGCATTTT.

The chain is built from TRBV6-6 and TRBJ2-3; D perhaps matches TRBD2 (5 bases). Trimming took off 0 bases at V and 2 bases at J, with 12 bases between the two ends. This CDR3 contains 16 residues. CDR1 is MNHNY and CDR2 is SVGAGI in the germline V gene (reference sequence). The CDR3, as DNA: TGTGCCAGCAGTTACTCTACCGGACTGGACACAGATACGCAGTATTTT. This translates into CASSYSTGLDTDTQYF.

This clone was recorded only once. CDR3 in DNA: TGTGCCAGCAGCTTCCGAGCGCCAGATACGCAGTATTTT. This sequence encodes CASSFRAPDTQYF. V and J are TRBV5-4 and TRBJ2-3; D remains unclear. The V end lost 2 bases, the J end lost 4 bases, and 8 bases lay between the germline ends. Germline V gene lookup returns CDR1 SGHNT and CDR2 YYREEE (reference sequence). The CDR3 is 13 residues long.

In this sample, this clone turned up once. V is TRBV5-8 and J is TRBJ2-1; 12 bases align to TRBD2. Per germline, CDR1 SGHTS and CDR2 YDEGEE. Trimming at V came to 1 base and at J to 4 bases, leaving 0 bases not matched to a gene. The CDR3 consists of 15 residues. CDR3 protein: CASSLLAGGYNEQFF. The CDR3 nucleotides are TGTGCCAGCAGCTTGCTAGCGGGAGGGTACAATGAGCAGTTCTTC.

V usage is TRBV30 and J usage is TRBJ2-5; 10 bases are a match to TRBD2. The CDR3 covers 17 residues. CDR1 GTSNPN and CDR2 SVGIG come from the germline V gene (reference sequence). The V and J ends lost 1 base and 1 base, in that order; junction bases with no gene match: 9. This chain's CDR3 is CAWSGGSAGGPQETQYF. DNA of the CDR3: TGTGCCTGGAGTGGGGGATCAGCGGGAGGGCCCCAAGAGACCCAGTACTTC. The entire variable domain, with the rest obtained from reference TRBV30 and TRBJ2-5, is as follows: SQTIHQWPATLVQPVGSPLSLECTVEGTSNPNLYWYRQAAGRGLQLLFYSVGIGQISSEVPQNLSASRPQDRQFILSSKKLLLSDSGFYLCAWSGGSAGGPQETQYFGPGTRLLVL.

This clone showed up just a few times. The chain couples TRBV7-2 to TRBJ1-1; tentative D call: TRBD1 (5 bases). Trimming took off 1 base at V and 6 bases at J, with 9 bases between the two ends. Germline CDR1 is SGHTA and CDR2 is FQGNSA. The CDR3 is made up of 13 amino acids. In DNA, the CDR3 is TGTGCCAGCAGCTTAGATCCGGGGGCTGAAGCTTTCTTT. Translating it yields CASSLDPGAEAFF.

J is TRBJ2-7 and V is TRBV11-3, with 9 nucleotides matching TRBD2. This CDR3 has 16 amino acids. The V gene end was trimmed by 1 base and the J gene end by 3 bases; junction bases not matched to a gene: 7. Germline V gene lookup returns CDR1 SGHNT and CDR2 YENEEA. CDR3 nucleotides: TGTGCCAGCAGCTTAGTGGCGCGGGAGGGCCGCTACGAGCAGTACTTC. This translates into CASSLVAREGRYEQYF.

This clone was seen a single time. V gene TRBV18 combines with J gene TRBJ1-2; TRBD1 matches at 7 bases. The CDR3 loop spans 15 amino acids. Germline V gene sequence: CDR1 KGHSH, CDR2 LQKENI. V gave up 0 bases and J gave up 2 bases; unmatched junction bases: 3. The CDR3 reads CASSPPTGTNYGYTF. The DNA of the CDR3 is TGTGCCAGCTCACCACCGACAGGGACCAACTATGGCTACACCTTC.

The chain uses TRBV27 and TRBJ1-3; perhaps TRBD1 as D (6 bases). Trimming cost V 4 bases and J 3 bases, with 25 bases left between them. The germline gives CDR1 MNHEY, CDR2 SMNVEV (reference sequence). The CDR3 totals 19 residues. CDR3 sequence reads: CASSSNFRDKKGRGNTIYF. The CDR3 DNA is TGTGCCAGCAGTTCCAACTTCCGGGACAAAAAGGGTCGTGGAAACACCATATATTTT.

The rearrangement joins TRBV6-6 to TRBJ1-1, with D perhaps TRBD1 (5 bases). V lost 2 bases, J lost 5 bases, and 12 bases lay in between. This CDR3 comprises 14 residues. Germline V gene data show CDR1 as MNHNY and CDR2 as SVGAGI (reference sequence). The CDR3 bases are TGTGCCAGCAGTTACCGGGGGGTAGGGACTGAAGCTTTCTTT. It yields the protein CASSYRGVGTEAFF.

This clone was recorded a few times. The CDR3 region is CASSSRGGRARYTQYF. The CDR3 nucleotides read TGTGCCAGCAGCTCTAGGGGCGGGAGGGCCAGGTATACGCAGTATTTT. This chain joins TRBV13 and TRBJ2-3; TRBD2 matches at 9 bases. The CDR3 loop spans 16 amino acids. V lost 4 bases and J lost 7; bases outside the gene matches: 12. CDR1 and CDR2 from the germline V gene are PRHDT and FYEKMQ (reference sequence).

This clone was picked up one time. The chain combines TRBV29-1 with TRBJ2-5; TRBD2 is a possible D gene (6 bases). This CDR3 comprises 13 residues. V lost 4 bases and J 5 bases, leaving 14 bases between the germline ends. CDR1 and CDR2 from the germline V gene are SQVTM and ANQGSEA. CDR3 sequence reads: CSVVSSGRETQYF. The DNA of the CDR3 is TGCAGCGTTGTGTCGAGTGGGAGGGAGACCCAGTACTTC.